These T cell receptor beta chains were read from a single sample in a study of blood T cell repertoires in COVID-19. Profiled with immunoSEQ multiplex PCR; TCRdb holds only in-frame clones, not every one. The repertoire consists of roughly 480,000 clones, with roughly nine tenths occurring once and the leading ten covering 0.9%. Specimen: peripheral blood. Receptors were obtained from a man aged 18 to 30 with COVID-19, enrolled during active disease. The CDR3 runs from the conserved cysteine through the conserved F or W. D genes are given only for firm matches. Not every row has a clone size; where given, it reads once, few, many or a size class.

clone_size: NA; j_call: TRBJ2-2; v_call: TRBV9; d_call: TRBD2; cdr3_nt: TGTGCCAGCAGCGTATTCGCGGGAGAGGGCACCGGGGAGCTGTTTTTT; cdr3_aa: CASSVFAGEGTGELFF
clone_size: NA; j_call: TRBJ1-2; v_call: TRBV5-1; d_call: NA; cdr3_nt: TGCGCCAGCAGTTGGCACAACCCTAACTATGGCTACACCTTC; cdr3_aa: CASSWHNPNYGYTF
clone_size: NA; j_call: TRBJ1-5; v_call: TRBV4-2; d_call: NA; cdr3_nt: TGTGCCAGCAGCCCGGGGCGACAGGCTAGTCAGCCCCAGCATTTT; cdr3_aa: CASSPGRQASQPQHF
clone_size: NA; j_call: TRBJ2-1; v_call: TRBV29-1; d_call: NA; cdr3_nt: TGCAGCGTTGTACGAGCTCGAGTCTTGAATGAGCAGTTCTTC; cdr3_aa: CSVVRARVLNEQFF
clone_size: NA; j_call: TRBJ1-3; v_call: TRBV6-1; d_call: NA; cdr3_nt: TGTGCCAGCAGTGAAACGGGTTACACCATATATTTT; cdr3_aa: CASSETGYTIYF
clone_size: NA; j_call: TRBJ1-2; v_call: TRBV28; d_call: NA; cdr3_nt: TGTGCCAGCAGTCCGCCGGGACATGGAATCGGCTACACCTTC; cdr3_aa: CASSPPGHGIGYTF
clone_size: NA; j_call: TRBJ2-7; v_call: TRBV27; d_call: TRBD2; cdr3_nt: TGTGCCAGCAGTTTAGGGAGGGCCTACGAGCAGTACTTC; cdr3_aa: CASSLGRAYEQYF
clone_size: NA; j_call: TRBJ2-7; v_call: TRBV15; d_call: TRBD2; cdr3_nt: TGTGCCACCAGCAGATCCGGACTAGCGGGAGGGATTTACGAGCAGTACTTC; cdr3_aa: CATSRSGLAGGIYEQYF
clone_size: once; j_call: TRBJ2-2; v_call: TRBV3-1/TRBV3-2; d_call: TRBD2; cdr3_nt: TGTGCCAGCACCAGGACCCTCACTAGCGGGAGTACCGGGGAGCTGTTTTTT; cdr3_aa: CASTRTLTSGSTGELFF
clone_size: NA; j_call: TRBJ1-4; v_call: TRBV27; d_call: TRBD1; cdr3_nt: TGTGCCAGCAGTTCATATAGGGACAGGGGGGAAAAACTGTTTTTT; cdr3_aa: CASSSYRDRGEKLFF
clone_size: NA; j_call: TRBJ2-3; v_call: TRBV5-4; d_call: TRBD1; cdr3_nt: TGTGCCAGCAGCTCTTCGACAGGGGTGACAGATACGCAGTATTTT; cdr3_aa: CASSSSTGVTDTQYF
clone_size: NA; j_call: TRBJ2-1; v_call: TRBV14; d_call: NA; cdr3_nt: TGTGCCAGCAGCCAAGAATCGAGGGATGAGCAGTTCTTC; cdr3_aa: CASSQESRDEQFF
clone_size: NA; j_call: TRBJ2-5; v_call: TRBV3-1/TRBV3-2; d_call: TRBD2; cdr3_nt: TGTGCCAGCAACCAGCGGGGAGGGCCACTAGTGTACCAAGAGACCCAGTACTTC; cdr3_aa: CASNQRGGPLVYQETQYF
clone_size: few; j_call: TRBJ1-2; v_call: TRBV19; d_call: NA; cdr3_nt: TGTGCCAGTAGCAGCTCCAGGGATTATGGCTACACCTTC; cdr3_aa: CASSSSRDYGYTF
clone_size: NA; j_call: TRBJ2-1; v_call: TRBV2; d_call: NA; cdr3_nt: TGTGCCAGCAGCTCACTAGCCCTGCAGTTCTTC; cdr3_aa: CASSSLALQFF
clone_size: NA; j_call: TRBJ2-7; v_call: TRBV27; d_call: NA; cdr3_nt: TGTGCCACCCAGGGCACCCAAGGCTCCGAGCAGTACTTC; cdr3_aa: CATQGTQGSEQYF
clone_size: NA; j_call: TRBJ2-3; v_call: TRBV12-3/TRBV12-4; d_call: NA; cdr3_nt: TGTGCCAGCAGTTTCAGAGGAGATACGCAGTATTTT; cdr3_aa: CASSFRGDTQYF
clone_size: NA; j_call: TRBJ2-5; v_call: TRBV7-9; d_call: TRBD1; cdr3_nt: TGTGCCAGCAGCCCCTTCCCCGGACAGGTGAAGCAAGAGACCCAGTACTTC; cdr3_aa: CASSPFPGQVKQETQYF
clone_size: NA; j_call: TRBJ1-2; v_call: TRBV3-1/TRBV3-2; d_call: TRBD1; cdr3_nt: TGTGCCAGCAGCGACAGGGAGGTTTCGGGGGGCTACACCTTC; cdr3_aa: CASSDREVSGGYTF
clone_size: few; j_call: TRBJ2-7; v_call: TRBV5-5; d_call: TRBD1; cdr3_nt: TGTGCCAGCAGCTTCGGGACAGGGAATTACGAGCAGTACTTC; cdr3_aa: CASSFGTGNYEQYF
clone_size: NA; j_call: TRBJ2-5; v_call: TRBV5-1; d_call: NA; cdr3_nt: TGCGCCAGCAGCCGAGTCACCGAAGAGACCCAGTACTTC; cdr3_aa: CASSRVTEETQYF
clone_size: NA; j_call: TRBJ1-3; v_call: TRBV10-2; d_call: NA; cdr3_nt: TGCGCCAGCAGGGAGACGGGTTCTGGAAACACCATATATTTT; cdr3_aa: CASRETGSGNTIYF
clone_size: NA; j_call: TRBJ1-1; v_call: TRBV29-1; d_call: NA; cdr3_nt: TGCAGCGTTGGGGCAGAAGCTTTCTTT; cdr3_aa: CSVGAEAFF
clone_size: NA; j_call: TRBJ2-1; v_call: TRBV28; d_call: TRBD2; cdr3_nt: TGTGCCAGCTCTAGCGGGCTCTACAATGAGCAGTTCTTC; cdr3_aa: CASSSGLYNEQFF
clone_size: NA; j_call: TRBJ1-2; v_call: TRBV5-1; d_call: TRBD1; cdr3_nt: TGCGCCAGCAGCCAGGACAGGTTTTCTGGCTACACCTTC; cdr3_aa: CASSQDRFSGYTF
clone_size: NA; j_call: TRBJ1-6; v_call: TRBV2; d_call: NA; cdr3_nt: TGTGCCAGCAGCAGGGGCTATAATTCACCCCTCCACTTT; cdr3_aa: CASSRGYNSPLHF
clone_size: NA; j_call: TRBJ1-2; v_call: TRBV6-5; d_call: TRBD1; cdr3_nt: TGTGCCAGCAGTTCGACAGGGGAGGTCTATGGCTACACCTTC; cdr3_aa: CASSSTGEVYGYTF
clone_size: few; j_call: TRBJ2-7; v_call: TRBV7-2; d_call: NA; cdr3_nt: TGTGCCAGCAGCTTATCCCGTCGGCTCGGGGACGAGCAGTACTTC; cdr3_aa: CASSLSRRLGDEQYF
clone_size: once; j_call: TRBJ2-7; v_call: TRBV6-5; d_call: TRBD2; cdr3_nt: TGTGCCAGCAGGAATAGCGGGGTCTCCTACGAGCAGTACTTC; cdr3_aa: CASRNSGVSYEQYF
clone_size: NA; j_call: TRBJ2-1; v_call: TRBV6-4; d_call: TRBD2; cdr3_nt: TGTGCCAGCAGTCGAGCGGGAGGTGGGAATGAGCAGTTCTTC; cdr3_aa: CASSRAGGGNEQFF
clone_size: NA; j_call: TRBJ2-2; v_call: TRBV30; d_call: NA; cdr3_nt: TGTGCCTGGAGTCCAGGGGAGCGGGAGCTGTTTTTT; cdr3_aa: CAWSPGERELFF
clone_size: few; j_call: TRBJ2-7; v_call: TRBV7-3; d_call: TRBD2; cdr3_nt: TGTGCCAGCAGCAAGAGCGGGGGCCTTGACGAGCAGTACTTC; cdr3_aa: CASSKSGGLDEQYF
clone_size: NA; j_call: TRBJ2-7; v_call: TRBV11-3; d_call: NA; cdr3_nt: TGTGCCAGCAGCTTGGGGAGCGAGAGCTCCTACGAGCAGTACTTC; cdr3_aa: CASSLGSESSYEQYF
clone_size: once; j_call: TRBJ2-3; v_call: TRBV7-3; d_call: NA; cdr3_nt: TGTGCCAGCAGCCGAGGGTTCAGAGATACGCAGTATTTT; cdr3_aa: CASSRGFRDTQYF
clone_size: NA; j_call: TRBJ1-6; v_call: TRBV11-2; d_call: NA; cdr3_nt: TGTGCCAGCAGCTTACTAACAGGACACAAGAATTCACCCCTCCACTTT; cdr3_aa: CASSLLTGHKNSPLHF
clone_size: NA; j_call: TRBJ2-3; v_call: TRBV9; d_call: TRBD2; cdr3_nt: TGTGCCAGCAGCGTAGACTCAAGACCTCTACCCCTCCAACTAGCGGAGGGCACAGATACGCAGTATTTT; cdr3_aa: CASSVDSRPLPLQLAEGTDTQYF
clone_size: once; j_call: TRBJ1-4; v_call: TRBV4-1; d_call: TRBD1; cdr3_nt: TGCGCCAGCAGCCGGGAAGCGGGACAGGAAAGAAAACTGTTTTTT; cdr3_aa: CASSREAGQERKLFF
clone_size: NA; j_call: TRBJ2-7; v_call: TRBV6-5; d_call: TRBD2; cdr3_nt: TGTGCCAGCAGTCCTCTAGCGGGCTCCTACGAGCAGTACTTC; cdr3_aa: CASSPLAGSYEQYF
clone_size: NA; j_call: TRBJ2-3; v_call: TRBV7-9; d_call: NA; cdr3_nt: TGTGCCAGCAGCGGTTGGGAGGTCTTCACAGATACGCAGTATTTT; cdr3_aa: CASSGWEVFTDTQYF
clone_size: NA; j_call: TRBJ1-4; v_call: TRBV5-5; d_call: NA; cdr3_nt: TGTGCCAGCAGCGCGGACTCCGGGACAAAGAATGAAAAACTGTTTTTT; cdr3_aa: CASSADSGTKNEKLFF
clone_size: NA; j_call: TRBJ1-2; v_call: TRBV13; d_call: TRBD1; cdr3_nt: TGTGCCAGCAGCTTACTTCCGGGACAGGGGGCTAGGGGCTACACCTTC; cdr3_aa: CASSLLPGQGARGYTF
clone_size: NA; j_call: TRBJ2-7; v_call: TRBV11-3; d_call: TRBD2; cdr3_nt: TGTGCCAGCAGAGGGGGAGCGGGAGGTCGGGAGCAGTACTTC; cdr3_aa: CASRGGAGGREQYF
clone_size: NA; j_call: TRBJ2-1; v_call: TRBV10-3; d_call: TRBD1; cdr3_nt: TGTGCCATCAGTGCACCCGGACAGGGTTCCAATGAGCAGTTCTTC; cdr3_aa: CAISAPGQGSNEQFF
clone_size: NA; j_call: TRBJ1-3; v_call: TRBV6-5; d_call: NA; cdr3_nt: TGTGCCAGCGGCCGGGGTACCGGAAACACCATATATTTT; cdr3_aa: CASGRGTGNTIYF
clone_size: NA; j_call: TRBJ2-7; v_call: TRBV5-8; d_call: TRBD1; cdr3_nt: TGTGCCAGCAGCAGAAGACAGGGACCCAGCTCCTACGAGCAGTACTTC; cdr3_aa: CASSRRQGPSSYEQYF
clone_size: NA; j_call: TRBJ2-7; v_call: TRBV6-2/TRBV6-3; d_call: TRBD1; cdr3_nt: TGTGCCAGCAGTACCGGAGGACAGGGTAGAGGTTACGAGCAGTACTTC; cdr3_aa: CASSTGGQGRGYEQYF
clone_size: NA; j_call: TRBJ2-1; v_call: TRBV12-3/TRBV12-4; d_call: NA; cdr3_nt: TGTGCCAGCAGTTTTTTGTATAGTGAGCAGTTCTTC; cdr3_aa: CASSFLYSEQFF
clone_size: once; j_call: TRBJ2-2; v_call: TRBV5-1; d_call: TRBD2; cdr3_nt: TGCGCCAGCAGCTTGGTAGCGGGAGGGCCGGGCACCGGGGAGCTGTTTTTT; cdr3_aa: CASSLVAGGPGTGELFF
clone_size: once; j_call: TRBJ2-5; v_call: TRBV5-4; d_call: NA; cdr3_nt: TGTGCCAGCAGCTTGGCCGGATCGGGGCGGGGTGAAGAGACCCAGTACTTC; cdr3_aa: CASSLAGSGRGEETQYF
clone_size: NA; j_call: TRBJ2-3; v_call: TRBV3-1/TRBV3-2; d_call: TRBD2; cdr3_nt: TGTGCCAGCCGAAGACTAGCGGGGAGGGATACGCAGTATTTT; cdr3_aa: CASRRLAGRDTQYF
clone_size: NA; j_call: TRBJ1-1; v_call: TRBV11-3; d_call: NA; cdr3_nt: TGTGCCAGCAGCTTAGAGAGGTCTGAAGCTTTCTTT; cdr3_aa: CASSLERSEAFF
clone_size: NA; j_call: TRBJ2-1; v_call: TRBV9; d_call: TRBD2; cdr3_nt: TGTGCCAGCAGCCATGAGGGAGGGCCCTTAAATGAGCAGTTCTTC; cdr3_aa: CASSHEGGPLNEQFF
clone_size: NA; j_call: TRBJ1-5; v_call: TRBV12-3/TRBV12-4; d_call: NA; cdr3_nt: TGTGCCAGCAGCCCCGGGGGGAGGGCCCAGCATTTT; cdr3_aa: CASSPGGRAQHF
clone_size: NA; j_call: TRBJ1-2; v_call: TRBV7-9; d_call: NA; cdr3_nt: TGTGCCAGCAGCTTAGGGCAGAGTACTAGCTATGGCTACACCTTC; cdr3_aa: CASSLGQSTSYGYTF
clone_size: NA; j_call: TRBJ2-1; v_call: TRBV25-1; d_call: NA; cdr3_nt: TGTGCCAGCTCCGACATGGGCAATGAGCAGTTCTTC; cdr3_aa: CASSDMGNEQFF
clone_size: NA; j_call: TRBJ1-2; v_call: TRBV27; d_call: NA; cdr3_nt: TGTGCCAGCAGTTCCTCCGGGTCCTATGGCTACACCTTC; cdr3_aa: CASSSSGSYGYTF
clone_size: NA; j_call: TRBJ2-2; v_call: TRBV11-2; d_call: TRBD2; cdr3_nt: TGTGCCAGCAGCGGATCGGGACTAGCGGGTATCCGGGAGCTGTTTTTT; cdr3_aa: CASSGSGLAGIRELFF
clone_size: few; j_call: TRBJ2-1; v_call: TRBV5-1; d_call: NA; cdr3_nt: TGCGCCAGCAACTTCGGAGTCAAGGTGGGTGAGCAGTTCTTC; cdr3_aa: CASNFGVKVGEQFF